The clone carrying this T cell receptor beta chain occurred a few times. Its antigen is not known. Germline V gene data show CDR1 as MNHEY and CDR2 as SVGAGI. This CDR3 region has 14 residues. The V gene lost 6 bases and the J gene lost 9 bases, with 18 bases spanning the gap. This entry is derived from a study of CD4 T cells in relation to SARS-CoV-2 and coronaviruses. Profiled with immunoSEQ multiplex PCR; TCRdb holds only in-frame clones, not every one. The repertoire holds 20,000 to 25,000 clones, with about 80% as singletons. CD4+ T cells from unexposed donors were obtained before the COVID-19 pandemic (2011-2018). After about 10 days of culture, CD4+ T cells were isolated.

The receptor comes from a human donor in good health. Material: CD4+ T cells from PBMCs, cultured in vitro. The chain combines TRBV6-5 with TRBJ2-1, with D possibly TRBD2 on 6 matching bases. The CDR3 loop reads CASSVASERSEQFF. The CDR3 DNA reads TGTGCCAGCAGCGTTGCTAGCGAAAGAAGTGAGCAGTTCTTC.